Listed below are T cell receptor beta chains from one sample, sequenced in a study of metastatic and nonmetastatic thyroid tumors. TCRdb redid the clone calls on the PCR reads using MiXCR. The table records about 14,000 clones, more than 20% of them present only once. The source material was blood. Every receptor here comes from a female donor with papillary thyroid cancer or a benign thyroid nodule (not recorded which). Some clones in this sample may be carry-over from other donors' samples. CDR3s include the opening cysteine and the closing phenylalanine or tryptophan. The order of the fields is D gene, V gene, J gene, clone size, CDR3 protein, CDR3 DNA. D genes are given only for firm matches. Expanded clones get a size class; other rows say once, few or many, or leave the size out.

d_gene: -
v_gene: TRBV29-1
j_gene: TRBJ2-1
abundance: many
CDR3aa: CSGTGDSYNEQFF
CDR3nt: TGCAGCGGGACGGGGGACTCCTACAATGAGCAGTTCTTC

d_gene: -
v_gene: TRBV4-3
j_gene: TRBJ2-2
abundance: -
CDR3aa: CASSQIGGYTGELFF
CDR3nt: TGCGCCAGCAGCCAAATAGGGGGGTACACCGGGGAGCTGTTTTTT

d_gene: -
v_gene: TRBV28
j_gene: TRBJ1-5
abundance: few
CDR3aa: CASTRIGSGGNQPQHF
CDR3nt: TGTGCCAGCACCCGGATCGGGTCGGGGGGCAATCAGCCCCAGCATTTT

d_gene: TRBD2
v_gene: TRBV19
j_gene: TRBJ2-6
abundance: many
CDR3aa: CASGGGFSGANVLTF
CDR3nt: TGTGCCAGTGGGGGGGGATTCTCTGGGGCCAACGTCCTGACTTTC

d_gene: -
v_gene: TRBV11-1
j_gene: TRBJ2-7
abundance: few
CDR3aa: CASSPKGLSYEQYF
CDR3nt: TGTGCCAGCAGCCCCAAGGGGTTGTCTTACGAGCAGTACTTC

d_gene: TRBD1
v_gene: TRBV24-1
j_gene: TRBJ2-3
abundance: -
CDR3aa: CATSDYVSGQGTDTQYF
CDR3nt: TGTGCCACCAGTGACTACGTCTCGGGACAGGGCACAGATACGCAGTATTTT

d_gene: -
v_gene: TRBV12-3/TRBV12-4
j_gene: TRBJ2-5
abundance: -
CDR3aa: CASRHLERGQETQYF
CDR3nt: TGTGCCAGCAGACATCTAGAGAGGGGACAAGAGACCCAGTACTTC

d_gene: -
v_gene: TRBV6-2/TRBV6-3
j_gene: TRBJ2-5
abundance: -
CDR3aa: CARTFIGGVQETQYF
CDR3nt: TGTGCCAGAACATTTATTGGGGGAGTCCAAGAGACCCAGTACTTC

d_gene: TRBD1
v_gene: TRBV4-3
j_gene: TRBJ1-5
abundance: -
CDR3aa: CASSQDAQGGNQPQHF
CDR3nt: TGCGCCAGCAGCCAAGATGCACAGGGGGGCAATCAGCCCCAGCATTTT

d_gene: -
v_gene: TRBV2
j_gene: TRBJ1-3
abundance: medium-sized
CDR3aa: CASLRGDSGNTIYF
CDR3nt: TGTGCCAGCCTCAGAGGGGACTCTGGAAACACCATATATTTT

d_gene: -
v_gene: TRBV28
j_gene: TRBJ2-4
abundance: many
CDR3aa: CASSLTSLAKNIQYF
CDR3nt: TGTGCCAGCAGTTTAACAAGCTTAGCCAAAAACATTCAGTACTTC

d_gene: -
v_gene: TRBV12-3/TRBV12-4
j_gene: TRBJ1-2
abundance: medium-sized
CDR3aa: CASSSRGGYTF
CDR3nt: TGTGCCAGCAGTTCTAGGGGTGGCTACACCTTC

d_gene: -
v_gene: TRBV4-1
j_gene: TRBJ2-1
abundance: many
CDR3aa: CASSQRAVRLNNEQFF
CDR3nt: TGCGCCAGCAGCCAGCGGGCGGTCCGATTGAACAATGAGCAGTTCTTC

d_gene: TRBD1
v_gene: TRBV20-1
j_gene: TRBJ2-7
abundance: -
CDR3aa: CSAPGTGGSYEQYF
CDR3nt: TGCAGTGCTCCCGGGACAGGGGGAAGCTACGAGCAGTACTTC

d_gene: -
v_gene: TRBV20-1
j_gene: TRBJ2-7
abundance: -
CDR3aa: CSARVQGSNEQYF
CDR3nt: TGCAGTGCTAGAGTTCAGGGGAGCAACGAGCAGTACTTC

d_gene: -
v_gene: TRBV28
j_gene: TRBJ1-5
abundance: -
CDR3aa: CASSLGQIGRQPQHF
CDR3nt: TGTGCCAGCAGTTTAGGGCAGATCGGTAGGCAGCCCCAGCATTTT

d_gene: -
v_gene: TRBV20-1
j_gene: TRBJ2-5
abundance: -
CDR3aa: CSARSRGTGIQTQYF
CDR3nt: TGCAGTGCTAGATCGCGGGGGACAGGTATTCAGACCCAGTACTTC

d_gene: -
v_gene: TRBV4-1
j_gene: TRBJ2-2
abundance: -
CDR3aa: CASSQVRDPTGELFF
CDR3nt: TGCGCCAGCAGCCAAGTAAGGGATCCCACCGGGGAGCTGTTTTTT

d_gene: -
v_gene: TRBV7-8
j_gene: TRBJ1-1
abundance: -
CDR3aa: CASSQRPTGAFF
CDR3nt: TGTGCCAGCAGCCAGCGACCGACCGGGGCTTTCTTT

d_gene: TRBD1
v_gene: TRBV5-1
j_gene: TRBJ1-1
abundance: medium-sized
CDR3aa: CASSGHRGNTEAFF
CDR3nt: TGCGCCAGCAGCGGTCACAGGGGAAACACTGAAGCTTTCTTT

d_gene: TRBD1
v_gene: TRBV6-1
j_gene: TRBJ1-2
abundance: medium-sized
CDR3aa: CASRRGTGPYGYTF
CDR3nt: TGTGCCAGCAGACGCGGGACAGGGCCGTATGGCTACACCTTC

d_gene: -
v_gene: TRBV9
j_gene: TRBJ1-3
abundance: many
CDR3aa: CASRRGSGNTIYF
CDR3nt: TGTGCCAGCAGGAGGGGATCTGGAAACACCATATATTTT

d_gene: -
v_gene: TRBV7-3
j_gene: TRBJ2-7
abundance: few
CDR3aa: CASSLTGEGCVCEQYF
CDR3nt: TGTGCCAGCAGCTTAACCGGTGAGGGGTGTGTGTGCGAGCAGTACTTC

d_gene: TRBD2
v_gene: TRBV6-6
j_gene: TRBJ2-7
abundance: medium-sized
CDR3aa: CASSYALAGSYEQYF
CDR3nt: TGTGCCAGCAGTTACGCCCTAGCGGGATCCTACGAGCAGTACTTC

d_gene: TRBD2
v_gene: TRBV30
j_gene: TRBJ2-7
abundance: medium-sized
CDR3aa: CAWSRTSGEQYF
CDR3nt: TGTGCCTGGAGTCGGACTAGCGGCGAGCAGTACTTC

d_gene: -
v_gene: TRBV27
j_gene: TRBJ2-1
abundance: -
CDR3aa: CASSSRDSNDNEQFF
CDR3nt: TGTGCCAGCAGTTCCCGGGACTCCAATGACAATGAGCAGTTCTTC

d_gene: TRBD2
v_gene: TRBV12-3/TRBV12-4
j_gene: TRBJ2-2
abundance: many
CDR3aa: CASSSGEGVRKRTGELFF
CDR3nt: TGTGCCAGCAGTTCCGGGGAGGGAGTCAGAAAGAGAACCGGGGAGCTGTTTTTT

d_gene: -
v_gene: TRBV6-2/TRBV6-3
j_gene: TRBJ2-3
abundance: -
CDR3aa: CASSYVVGVGNTDTQYF
CDR3nt: TGTGCCAGCAGTTACGTTGTCGGGGTGGGTAACACAGATACGCAGTATTTT

d_gene: -
v_gene: TRBV20-1
j_gene: TRBJ2-3
abundance: many
CDR3aa: CSARVAGLADTQYF
CDR3nt: TGCAGTGCTAGAGTGGCGGGCCTGGCAGATACGCAGTATTTT

d_gene: -
v_gene: TRBV15
j_gene: TRBJ2-5
abundance: -
CDR3aa: CATSRDRETGSETQYF
CDR3nt: TGTGCCACCAGCAGAGATCGGGAGACAGGGTCAGAGACCCAGTACTTC

d_gene: TRBD2
v_gene: TRBV6-2/TRBV6-3
j_gene: TRBJ2-3
abundance: few
CDR3aa: CASSYSLTSGYTDTQYF
CDR3nt: TGTGCCAGCAGTTACTCTCTAACTAGCGGGTACACAGATACGCAGTATTTT

d_gene: -
v_gene: TRBV19
j_gene: TRBJ2-7
abundance: medium-sized
CDR3aa: CASTGKEQYF
CDR3nt: TGTGCCAGTACAGGGAAAGAGCAGTACTTC